This T cell receptor beta chain was sequenced for a study of blood T cells in healthy people across ages. This clonotype was seen a few times. With a J-beta primer mix and a sample-barcoded 5' primer, a second PCR ran about 7 to 11 cycles. TCRdb re-analysed the 5' RACE reads in MiXCR, keeping a single row per CDR3 protein. The sample includes more than 550,000 distinct CDR3 sequences, approximately 21% seen only once; the top ten take 20% to 25%. There are 16 residues in the CDR3. Germline V CDR1 and CDR2: SGHAT, FQNNGV. This TCR was sampled from a man in his 70s in good health. The sample taken for sequencing was blood. The V gene is TRBV11-2, the J gene TRBJ1-3, with 12 bases matching TRBD1. DNA of the CDR3: TGTGTCGGCAGCCGGGACAGGGGGCGACTTGGAAACACCATATATTTT. Translation gives CVGSRDRGRLGNTIYF.